A single sample gave rise to the 27 T cell receptor beta chains below, sequenced in a study of T cells expressing NK-cell markers. Using the 5' RACE reads, TCRdb records one entry per CDR3 protein without DNA. In total, the table holds 150,000 to 200,000 distinct CDR3 sequences. The source material was blood T cells: a sorted CD56 or NKG2C T cell subset, CD4+ or CD8+ T cells, or bulk PBMC T cells (not recorded which). The receptor source for this set is a man aged 18-75 years in good health.

This chain links TRBV4-2 with TRBJ2-7; TCRdb picks TRBD2, but there is no DNA to check that call. The CDR3 totals 18 residues. Germline CDR1 reads LGHNA; CDR2 reads YNFKEQ. Here the CDR3 reads CASSQESGLAGGTYEQYF.

The chain has TRBV27 and TRBJ1-2; the D call of TRBD1 rests on TCRdb alone, since no DNA is present to check it. The CDR3 sequence is 12 residues long. From germline, CDR1 is MNHEY and CDR2 SMNVEV (reference sequence). The chain's CDR3 is CASSGRDYGYTF.

The V call is TRBV6-5, the J call TRBJ1-6; TCRdb's D gene call, TRBD1, goes unchecked for lack of DNA. This CDR3 comprises 16 residues. Per germline, CDR1 MNHEY and CDR2 SVGAGI. CDR3 loop: CASSYWGIGNNSPLHF.

The CDR3 reads CASSYSSGAGYTF. This chain connects TRBV6-5 to TRBJ1-2; TCRdb picks TRBD1, but there is no DNA to check that call. CDR3 size: 13 residues. Germline V gene data show CDR1 as MNHEY and CDR2 as SVGAGI.

This chain connects TRBV6-1 to TRBJ2-5; the TCRdb D gene call, TRBD1, has no DNA to confirm it. The length of the CDR3 is 15 residues. Germline values: CDR1 MNHNS, CDR2 SASEGT. This CDR3 is CASSEQDTMMETQYF.

The chain joins TRBV28 to TRBJ2-4; as DNA is missing, the TRBD1 call by TCRdb cannot be tested. This CDR3 contains 16 residues. Germline V gene data show CDR1 as MDHEN and CDR2 as SYDVKM. CDR3 protein: CASSLVRGRGKNIQYF.

This chain uses TRBV27 with TRBJ2-1; absent DNA, TCRdb's TRBD2 call cannot be checked. This CDR3 is built from 16 residues. Germline CDR1 MNHEY, CDR2 SMNVEV (reference sequence). The CDR3 region is CASSSSGLTSYNEQFF.

The gene calls are TRBV11-2 and TRBJ1-2. Germline CDR1 SGHAT, CDR2 FQNNGV. This CDR3 spans 14 amino acids. The CDR3 protein is CASSLLVGGYGYTF.

This rearrangement joins TRBV6-1 to TRBJ2-7. CDR1 and CDR2 (germline): MNHNS, SASEGT. CDR3 length: 15 amino acids. CDR3 residues: CASSRPEDSSYEQYF.

The chain is built from TRBV11-1 and TRBJ2-5; TCRdb names TRBD1, which stays unverified in the absence of DNA. Germline V lookup: CDR1 SGHAT, CDR2 FQDESV (reference sequence). This CDR3 comprises 18 residues. CDR3 region: CASSLLGTGQGASETQYF.

The CDR3 protein is CASSKTAYEQYF. This chain uses TRBV25-1 with TRBJ2-7. From germline, CDR1 is MGHDK and CDR2 SYGVNS. This CDR3 spans 12 amino acids.

The CDR3 here is CASSPYTRSYEQYF. The rearrangement uses TRBV14 and TRBJ2-7. The length of the CDR3 is 14 residues. Germline assignment: CDR1 SGHDN and CDR2 FVKESK.

This rearrangement joins TRBV4-1 to TRBJ2-7; without DNA, the TCRdb call of TRBD1 cannot be checked. Germline assignment: CDR1 MGHRA and CDR2 YSYEKL. The length of the CDR3 is 16 residues. CDR3 in amino acids: CASSQVVQQRGNEQYF.

V usage is TRBV6-5 and J usage is TRBJ1-5; there is no DNA to check the TCRdb D call of TRBD1. Germline V gene data show CDR1 as MNHEY and CDR2 as SVGAGI. The CDR3 totals 14 residues. CDR3: CASSYKGDQQPQHF.

V gene TRBV12-3 or TRBV12-4 combines with J gene TRBJ2-3; with no DNA, the TCRdb D assignment of TRBD1 cannot be verified. The CDR3 totals 13 residues. The CDR3 sequence: CASSLNPLDTQYF.

This sequence joins TRBV14 and TRBJ2-3. Germline V gene lookup returns CDR1 SGHDN and CDR2 FVKESK. The CDR3 is made up of 17 amino acids. The CDR3 spells CASSQSRLRSSTDTQYF.

The chain combines TRBV20-1 with TRBJ1-1; TCRdb picks TRBD1, but there is no DNA to check that call. Germline CDR1 and CDR2: DFQATT and SNEGSKA (reference sequence). The CDR3 runs to 14 residues. CDR3 protein: CSARDPKGDTEAFF.

The V call is TRBV4-1, the J call TRBJ2-6; as DNA is missing, the TRBD1 call by TCRdb cannot be tested. Germline CDR1 reads MGHRA; CDR2 reads YSYEKL. CDR3 length: 17 residues. The CDR3 sequence: CASSQGQGISGANVLTF.

The chain is built from TRBV5-5 and TRBJ1-2; TCRdb designates TRBD1, a call that cannot be tested without DNA. CDR1 is SGHKS, CDR2 YYEKEE, per germline (reference sequence). The CDR3 is 14 amino acids. The CDR3 loop reads CASSLGDSDYGYTF.

This sequence joins TRBV20-1 and TRBJ2-1; TCRdb designates TRBD2, a call that cannot be tested without DNA. Germline CDR1 is DFQATT and CDR2 is SNEGSKA (reference sequence). The CDR3 runs to 14 residues. CDR3 protein: CSARDPGSDNEQFF.

J is TRBJ2-7 and V is TRBV10-3; lacking DNA, the TRBD1 call made by TCRdb goes unchecked. Germline V CDR1 and CDR2: ENHRY, SYGVKD. This CDR3 has 11 amino acids. CDR3 in amino acids: CAIGAGAEQYF.

V gene TRBV5-1 combines with J gene TRBJ1-1; TCRdb designates TRBD1, a call that cannot be tested without DNA. The length of the CDR3 is 14 residues. Germline V lookup: CDR1 SGHRS, CDR2 YFSETQ. CDR3 loop: CASSGGTGNTEAFF. Drawing the rest from reference TRBV5-1 and TRBJ1-1, the complete variable domain is KAGVTQTPRYLIKTRGQQVTLSCSPISGHRSVSWYQQTPGQGLQFLFEYFSETQRNKGNFPGRFSGRQFSNSRSEMNVSTLELGDSALYLCASSGGTGNTEAFFGQGTRLTVV.

This chain links TRBV2 with TRBJ2-2; the D call of TRBD2 rests on TCRdb alone, since no DNA is present to check it. The CDR3 runs 17 residues. The germline CDR1 and CDR2 sequences are SNHLY and FYNNEI. The CDR3 sequence is CASSDLVAGGDTGELFF.

The chain links TRBV20-1 to TRBJ2-7; as DNA is missing, the TRBD1 call by TCRdb cannot be tested. Per germline, CDR1 DFQATT and CDR2 SNEGSKA (reference sequence). The CDR3 is 14 amino acids. CDR3 loop: CSANDGTGGYEQYF.

The chain uses TRBV18 and TRBJ2-1; with no DNA, the TCRdb D assignment of TRBD1 cannot be verified. The germline CDR1 and CDR2 sequences are KGHSH and LQKENI. This CDR3 is 14 amino acids long. The CDR3 sequence is CASSPDRAHNEQFF. Filled out from reference TRBV18 and TRBJ2-1, the complete variable domain reads NAGVMQNPRHLVRRRGQEARLRCSPMKGHSHVYWYRQLPEEGLKFMVYLQKENIIDESGMPKERFSAEFPKEGPSILRIQQVVRGDSAAYFCASSPDRAHNEQFFGPGTRLTVL.

V is TRBV2 and J is TRBJ1-1; TCRdb's D call, TRBD1, is unchecked because there is no DNA. The CDR3 totals 15 residues. Germline V gene data show CDR1 as SNHLY and CDR2 as FYNNEI. CDR3 sequence: CASSEPTGGKPEAFF.

V usage is TRBV9 and J usage is TRBJ2-3; TCRdb proposes TRBD1, but this gene call is untestable without DNA. CDR1 and CDR2 (germline): SGDLS, YYNGEE. The CDR3 is 14 residues long. The CDR3 reads CASSDRGATDTQYF.